These 8 T cell receptor beta chains were all obtained from the same sample, sequenced in a study of radiotherapy plus CTLA-4 blockade in lung cancer. TCRdb's copy holds only in-frame clones and misses some; the assay was immunoSEQ multiplex PCR. Among tens of thousands of clones listed, roughly 86% were seen once. This specimen was peripheral blood, taken from a patient treated with radiotherapy plus ipilimumab. Source of these receptors: a human donor with non-small cell lung cancer that progressed on radiotherapy plus ipilimumab.

The chain's CDR3 is CSMRVAGGPNEQFF. In DNA form, the CDR3 reads TGCAGCATGAGGGTAGCGGGAGGGCCAAATGAGCAGTTCTTC. The chain uses TRBV29-1 and TRBJ2-1; 11 bases match TRBD2. Germline V lookup: CDR1 SQVTM, CDR2 ANQGSEA. This CDR3 spans 14 amino acids. The J segment lost 7 bases and the V segment lost 8 bases, leaving 10 bases of the junction unmatched.

V is TRBV4-2 and J is TRBJ2-5; 9 bases line up with TRBD2. Unmatched junction bases numbered 5, after V lost 1 base and J lost 5 bases. The germline V gene encodes CDR1 LGHNA and CDR2 YNFKEQ. The CDR3 runs 15 residues. DNA for the CDR3: TGTGCCAGCAGCCAAGCTTACCTAGCGGGGGAGACCCAGTACTTC. Protein product: CASSQAYLAGETQYF.

The chain couples TRBV2 to TRBJ2-5, with D perhaps matching TRBD2 (5 bases). CDR1 and CDR2 (germline): SNHLY, FYNNEI. This CDR3 contains 13 residues. V gave up 2 bases and J gave up 5 bases, with 9 bases separating them. As DNA, the CDR3 is TGTGCCAGCAGTGAATTAGCGTGGGAGACCCAGTACTTC. It is translated as CASSELAWETQYF.

The genes are TRBV29-1 and TRBJ2-3; D tentatively reads TRBD1 or TRBD2 (5 bases each). The CDR3 runs to 14 residues. V was trimmed by 6 bases and J by 1 base, leaving 14 bases between them. The germline V gene has CDR1 SQVTM and CDR2 ANQGSEA. The CDR3 coding sequence is TGCAGCGTAAATACCGGGACCCGCACAGATACGCAGTATTTT. This encodes CSVNTGTRTDTQYF.

The V and J genes are TRBV5-6 and TRBJ2-7; TRBD1 is a possible D gene (5 bases). Trimming pared 1 base from V and 0 bases from J, leaving 5 bases between. The CDR3 length is 13 residues. Germline V gene lookup returns CDR1 SGHDT and CDR2 YYEEEE. This chain's CDR3 is CASSLRGSYEQYF. Here the CDR3 DNA reads TGTGCCAGCAGCTTGAGGGGCTCCTACGAGCAGTACTTC.

This chain uses TRBV30 with TRBJ2-3; the match to TRBD1 covers 7 bases. Per the germline V gene, CDR1 is GTSNPN and CDR2 is SVGIG (reference sequence). The CDR3 spans 14 residues. V lost 3 bases to trimming and J lost 6 bases; unmatched junction nucleotides: 9. The CDR3 spells CAWRRPGGGDTQYF. CDR3 bases: TGTGCCTGGAGAAGGCCAGGGGGTGGGGATACGCAGTATTTT.

The chain joins TRBV6-1 to TRBJ1-4; D uncertain. The germline V gene encodes CDR1 MNHNS and CDR2 SASEGT. Trimming pared 1 base from V and 8 bases from J, leaving 14 bases between. CDR3 size: 15 residues. Here the CDR3 reads CASSEDVGPGEKLFF. The DNA of the CDR3 is TGTGCCAGCAGTGAAGATGTGGGTCCAGGCGAAAAACTGTTTTTT.

The chain recombines TRBV11-2 with TRBJ2-1; 9 bases match TRBD1. V lost 5 bases to trimming and J lost 4 bases; unmatched junction nucleotides: 6. CDR1 SGHAT and CDR2 FQNNGV come from the germline V gene. CDR3 length: 15 amino acids. CDR3 in amino acids: CASSVDRGAYNEQFF. In DNA form, the CDR3 reads TGTGCCAGCAGCGTCGACAGGGGGGCGTACAATGAGCAGTTCTTC. Variable domain in full (rest from reference TRBV11-2 and TRBJ2-1): EAGVAQSPRYKIIEKRQSVAFWCNPISGHATLYWYQQILGQGPKLLIQFQNNGVVDDSQLPKDRFSAERLKGVDSTLKIQPAKLEDSAVYLCASSVDRGAYNEQFFGPGTRLTVL.